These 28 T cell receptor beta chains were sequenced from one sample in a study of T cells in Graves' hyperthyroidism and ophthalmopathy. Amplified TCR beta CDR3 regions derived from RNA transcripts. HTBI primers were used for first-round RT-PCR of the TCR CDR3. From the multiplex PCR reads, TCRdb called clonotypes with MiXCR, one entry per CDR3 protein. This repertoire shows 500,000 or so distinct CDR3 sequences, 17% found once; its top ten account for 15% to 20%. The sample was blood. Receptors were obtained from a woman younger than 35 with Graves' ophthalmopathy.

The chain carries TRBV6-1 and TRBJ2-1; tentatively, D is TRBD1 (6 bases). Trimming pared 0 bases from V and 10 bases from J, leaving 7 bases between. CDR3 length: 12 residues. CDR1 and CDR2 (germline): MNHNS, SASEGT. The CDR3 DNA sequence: TGTGCCAGCAGTGAAGCCGGGACAGAGCAGTTCTTC. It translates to CASSEAGTEQFF.

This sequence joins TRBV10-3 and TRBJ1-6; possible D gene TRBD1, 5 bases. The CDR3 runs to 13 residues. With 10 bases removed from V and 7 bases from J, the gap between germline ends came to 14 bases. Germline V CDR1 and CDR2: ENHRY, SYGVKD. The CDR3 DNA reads TGTGCCACCCTTGTGGGGGAGAATTCACCCCTCCACTTT. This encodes CATLVGENSPLHF.

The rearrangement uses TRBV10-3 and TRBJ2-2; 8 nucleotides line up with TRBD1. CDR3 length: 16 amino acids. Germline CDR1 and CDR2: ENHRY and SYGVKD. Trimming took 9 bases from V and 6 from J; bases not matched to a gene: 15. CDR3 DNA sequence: TGTGCCATAAAAGGGGGAGCGACAGGGGAGGCCGGGGAGCTGTTTTTT. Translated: CAIKGGATGEAGELFF.

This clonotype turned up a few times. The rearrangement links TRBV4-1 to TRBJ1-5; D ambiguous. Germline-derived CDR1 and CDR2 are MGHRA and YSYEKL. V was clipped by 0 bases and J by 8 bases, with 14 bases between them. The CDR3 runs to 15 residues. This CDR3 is CASSQEGRAQEPQHF. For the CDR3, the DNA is TGCGCCAGCAGCCAAGAGGGGAGGGCCCAAGAGCCCCAGCATTTT.

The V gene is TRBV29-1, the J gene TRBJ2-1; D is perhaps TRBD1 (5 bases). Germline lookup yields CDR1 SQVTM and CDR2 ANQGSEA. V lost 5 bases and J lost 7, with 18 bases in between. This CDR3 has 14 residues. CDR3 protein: CSVCCDSMENEQFF. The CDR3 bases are TGCAGCGTTTGTTGCGACAGCATGGAAAATGAGCAGTTCTTC.

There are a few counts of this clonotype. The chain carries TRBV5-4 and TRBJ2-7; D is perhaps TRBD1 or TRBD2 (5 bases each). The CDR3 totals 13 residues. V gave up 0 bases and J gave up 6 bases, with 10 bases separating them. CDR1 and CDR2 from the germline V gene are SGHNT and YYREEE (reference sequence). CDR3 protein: CASSLELRGEQYF. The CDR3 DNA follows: TGTGCCAGCAGCTTGGAATTGAGGGGCGAGCAGTACTTC.

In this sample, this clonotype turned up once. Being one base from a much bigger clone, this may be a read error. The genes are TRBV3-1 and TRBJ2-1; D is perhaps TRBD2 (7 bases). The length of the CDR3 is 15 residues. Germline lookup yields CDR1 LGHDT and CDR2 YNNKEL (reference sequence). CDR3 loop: CAGSQERGGYNEQFF. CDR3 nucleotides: TGTGCCGGCAGCCAAGAGAGGGGGGGTTACAATGAGCAGTTCTTC.

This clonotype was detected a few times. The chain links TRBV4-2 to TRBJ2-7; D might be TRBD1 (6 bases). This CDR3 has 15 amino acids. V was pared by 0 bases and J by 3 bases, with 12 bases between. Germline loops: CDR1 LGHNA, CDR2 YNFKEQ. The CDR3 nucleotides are TGTGCCAGCAGCCAAGATAATAAGGGGGTCTACGAGCAGTACTTC. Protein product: CASSQDNKGVYEQYF.

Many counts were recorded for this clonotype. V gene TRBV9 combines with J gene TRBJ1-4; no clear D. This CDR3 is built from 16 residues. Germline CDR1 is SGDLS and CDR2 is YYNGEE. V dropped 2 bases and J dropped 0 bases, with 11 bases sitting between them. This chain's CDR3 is CASSVRPTATNEKLFF. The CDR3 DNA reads TGTGCCAGCAGCGTCCGTCCTACTGCAACTAATGAAAAACTGTTTTTT. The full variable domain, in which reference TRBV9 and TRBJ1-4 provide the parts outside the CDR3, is DSGVTQTPKHLITATGQRVTLRCSPRSGDLSVYWYQQSLDQGLQFLIQYYNGEERAKGNILERFSAQQFPDLHSELNLSSLELGDSALYFCASSVRPTATNEKLFFGSGTQLSVL.

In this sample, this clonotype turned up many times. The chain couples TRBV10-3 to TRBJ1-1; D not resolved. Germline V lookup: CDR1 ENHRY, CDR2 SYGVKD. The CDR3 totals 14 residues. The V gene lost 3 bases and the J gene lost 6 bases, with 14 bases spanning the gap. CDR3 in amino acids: CAISEFGRSPEAFF. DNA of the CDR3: TGTGCCATCAGTGAATTTGGACGGAGCCCTGAAGCTTTCTTT.

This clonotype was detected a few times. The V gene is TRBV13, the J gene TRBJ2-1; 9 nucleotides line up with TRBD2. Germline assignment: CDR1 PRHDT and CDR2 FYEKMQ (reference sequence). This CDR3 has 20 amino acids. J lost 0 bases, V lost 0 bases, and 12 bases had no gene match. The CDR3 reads CASSLGSRLAGFSSYNEQFF. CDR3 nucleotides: TGTGCCAGCAGCTTAGGGTCGCGTCTAGCGGGATTCTCCTCCTACAATGAGCAGTTCTTC.

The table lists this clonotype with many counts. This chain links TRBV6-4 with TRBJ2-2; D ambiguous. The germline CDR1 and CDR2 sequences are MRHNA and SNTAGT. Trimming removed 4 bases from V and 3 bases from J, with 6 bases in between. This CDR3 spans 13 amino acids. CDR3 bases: TGTGCCAGCAGTGGAGGAGACACCGGGGAGCTGTTTTTT. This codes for CASSGGDTGELFF.

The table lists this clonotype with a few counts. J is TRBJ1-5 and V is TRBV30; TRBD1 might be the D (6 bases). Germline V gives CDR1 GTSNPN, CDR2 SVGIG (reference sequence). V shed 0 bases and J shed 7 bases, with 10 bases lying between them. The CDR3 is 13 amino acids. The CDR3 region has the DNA TGTGCCTGGAGTGTGGGGGCCGGCCAGCCCCAGCATTTT. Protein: CAWSVGAGQPQHF.

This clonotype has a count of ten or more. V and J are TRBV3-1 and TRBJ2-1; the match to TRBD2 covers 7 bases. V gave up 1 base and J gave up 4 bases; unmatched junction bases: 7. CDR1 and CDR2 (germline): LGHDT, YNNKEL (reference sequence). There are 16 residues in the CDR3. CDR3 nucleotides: TGTGCCAGCAGCCAAGGTGGGCGGGGGTGGTACAATGAGCAGTTCTTC. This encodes CASSQGGRGWYNEQFF.

The CDR3, as DNA: TGTGCCAGTAGTACTAACCATGGGCCTTACAATGAGCAGTTCTTC. It encodes CASSTNHGPYNEQFF. V and J are TRBV19 and TRBJ2-1; no definite D call. The CDR3 totals 15 residues. In germline, CDR1 is LNHDA, CDR2 SQIVND (reference sequence). V lost 4 bases and J 4 bases, leaving 14 bases between the germline ends.

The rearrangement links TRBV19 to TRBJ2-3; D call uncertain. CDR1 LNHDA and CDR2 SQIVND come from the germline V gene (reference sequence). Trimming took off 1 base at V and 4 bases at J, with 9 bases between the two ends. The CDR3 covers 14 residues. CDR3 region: CASSIGPSSDTQYF. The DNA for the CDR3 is TGTGCCAGTAGTATAGGTCCCAGCTCAGATACGCAGTATTTT.

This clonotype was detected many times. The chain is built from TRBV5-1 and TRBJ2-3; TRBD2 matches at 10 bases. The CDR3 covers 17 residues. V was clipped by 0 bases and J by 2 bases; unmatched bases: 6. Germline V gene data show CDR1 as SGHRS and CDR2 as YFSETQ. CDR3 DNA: TGCGCCAGCAGCTTGGAAGGTAGCGGGGGGTACACAGATACGCAGTATTTT. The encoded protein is CASSLEGSGGYTDTQYF.

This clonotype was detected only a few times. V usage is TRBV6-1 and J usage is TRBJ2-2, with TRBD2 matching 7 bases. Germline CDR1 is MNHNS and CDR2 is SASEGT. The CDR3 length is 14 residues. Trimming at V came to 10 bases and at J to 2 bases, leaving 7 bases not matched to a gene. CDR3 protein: CATLGLPNTGELFF. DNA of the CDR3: TGTGCCACCTTGGGACTACCAAACACCGGGGAGCTGTTTTTT.

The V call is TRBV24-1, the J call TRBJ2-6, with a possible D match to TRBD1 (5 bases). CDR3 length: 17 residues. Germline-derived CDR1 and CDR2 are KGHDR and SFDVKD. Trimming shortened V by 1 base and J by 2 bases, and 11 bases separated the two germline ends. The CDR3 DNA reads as TGTGCCACCAGTGATTTCCCCAGGGTGCCTGGGGCCAACGTCCTGACTTTC. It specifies CATSDFPRVPGANVLTF.

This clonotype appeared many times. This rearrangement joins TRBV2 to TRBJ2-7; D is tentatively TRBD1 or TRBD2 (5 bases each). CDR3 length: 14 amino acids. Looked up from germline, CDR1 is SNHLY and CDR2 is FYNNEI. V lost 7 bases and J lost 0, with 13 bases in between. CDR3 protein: CASTERGSSYEQYF. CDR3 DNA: TGTGCCAGCACCGAGAGGGGTAGCTCCTACGAGCAGTACTTC.

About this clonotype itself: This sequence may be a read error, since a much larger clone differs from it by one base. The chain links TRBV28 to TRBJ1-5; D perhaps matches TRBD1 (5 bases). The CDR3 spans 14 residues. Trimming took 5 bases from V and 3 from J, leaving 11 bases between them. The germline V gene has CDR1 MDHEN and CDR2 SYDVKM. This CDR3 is CASSEQVNNQPQHF. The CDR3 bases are TGTGCCAGCAGTGAACAGGTTAACAATCAGCCCCAGCATTTT.

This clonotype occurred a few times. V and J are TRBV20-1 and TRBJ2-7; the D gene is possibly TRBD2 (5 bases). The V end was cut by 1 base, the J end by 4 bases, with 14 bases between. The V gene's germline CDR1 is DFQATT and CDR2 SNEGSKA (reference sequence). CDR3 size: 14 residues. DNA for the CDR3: TGCAGTGCTAGAGCGACGGCGATAGCGTACGAGCAGTACTTC. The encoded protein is CSARATAIAYEQYF.

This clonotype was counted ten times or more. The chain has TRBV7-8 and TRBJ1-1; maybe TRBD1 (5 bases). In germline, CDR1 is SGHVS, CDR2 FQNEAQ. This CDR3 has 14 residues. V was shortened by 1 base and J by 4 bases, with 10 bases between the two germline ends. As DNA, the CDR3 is TGTGCCAGCAGCTTAGGACAGACCATCACTGAAGCTTTCTTT. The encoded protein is CASSLGQTITEAFF.

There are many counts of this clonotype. The CDR3 loop is CASSITSGRSSYEQYF. For the CDR3, the DNA is TGTGCCAGTAGTATAACTAGCGGAAGGAGCTCCTACGAGCAGTACTTC. The chain links TRBV19 to TRBJ2-7, with 8 positions matching TRBD2. The junction had 6 bases not matched to a gene; V was cut back by 2 bases and J by 0 bases. Germline CDR1 reads LNHDA; CDR2 reads SQIVND (reference sequence). The CDR3 length is 16 residues.

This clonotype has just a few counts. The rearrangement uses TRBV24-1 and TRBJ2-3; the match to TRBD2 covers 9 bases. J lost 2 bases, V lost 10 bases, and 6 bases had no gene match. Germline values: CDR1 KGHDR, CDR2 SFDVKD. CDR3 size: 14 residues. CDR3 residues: CATTSGGSTDTQYF. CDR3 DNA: TGTGCCACAACGAGCGGGGGGTCCACAGATACGCAGTATTTT.

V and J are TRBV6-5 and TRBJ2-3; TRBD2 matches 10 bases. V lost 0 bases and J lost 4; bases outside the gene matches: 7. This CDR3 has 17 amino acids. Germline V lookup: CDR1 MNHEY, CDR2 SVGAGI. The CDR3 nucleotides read TGTGCCAGCAGTTACTCGGCTAGCGGGAGTAACTCAGATACGCAGTATTTT. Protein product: CASSYSASGSNSDTQYF.

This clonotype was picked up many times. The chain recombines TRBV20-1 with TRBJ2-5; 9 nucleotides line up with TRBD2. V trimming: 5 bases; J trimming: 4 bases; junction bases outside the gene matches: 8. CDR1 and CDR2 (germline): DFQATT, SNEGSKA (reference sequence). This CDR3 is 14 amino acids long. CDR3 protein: CSAEGGGAGETQYF. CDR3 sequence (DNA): TGCAGTGCTGAGGGCGGGGGGGCCGGAGAGACCCAGTACTTC.

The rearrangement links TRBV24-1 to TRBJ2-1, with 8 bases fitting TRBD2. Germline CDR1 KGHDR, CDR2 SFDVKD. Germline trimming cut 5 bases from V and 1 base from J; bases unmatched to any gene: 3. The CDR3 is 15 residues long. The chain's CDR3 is CATSGVAGSYNEQFF. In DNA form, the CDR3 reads TGTGCCACCAGTGGTGTAGCGGGGTCCTACAATGAGCAGTTCTTC.